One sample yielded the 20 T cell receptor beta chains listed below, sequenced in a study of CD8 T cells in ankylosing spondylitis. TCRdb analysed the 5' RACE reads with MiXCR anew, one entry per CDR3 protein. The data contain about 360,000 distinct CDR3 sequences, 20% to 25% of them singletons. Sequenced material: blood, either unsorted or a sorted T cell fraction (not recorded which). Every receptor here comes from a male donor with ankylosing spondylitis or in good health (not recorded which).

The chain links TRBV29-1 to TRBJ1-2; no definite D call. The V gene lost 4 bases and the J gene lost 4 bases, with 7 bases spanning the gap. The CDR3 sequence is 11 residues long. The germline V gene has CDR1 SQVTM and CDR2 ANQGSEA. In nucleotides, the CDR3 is TGCAGCGTTGGGGATCCCTATGGCTACACCTTC. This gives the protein CSVGDPYGYTF. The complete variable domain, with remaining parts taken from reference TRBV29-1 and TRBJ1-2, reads SAVISQKPSRDICQRGTSLTIQCQVDSQVTMMFWYRQQPGQSLTLIATANQGSEATYESGFVIDKFPISRPNLTFSTLTVSNMSPEDSSIYLCSVGDPYGYTFGSGTRLTVV.

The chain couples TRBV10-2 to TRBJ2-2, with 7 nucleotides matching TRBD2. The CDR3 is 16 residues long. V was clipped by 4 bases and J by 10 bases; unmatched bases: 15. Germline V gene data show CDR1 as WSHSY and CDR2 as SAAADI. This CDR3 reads CASSAAAGLPMEELFF. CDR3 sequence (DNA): TGCGCCAGCAGTGCTGCGGCGGGACTACCGATGGAGGAGCTGTTTTTT.

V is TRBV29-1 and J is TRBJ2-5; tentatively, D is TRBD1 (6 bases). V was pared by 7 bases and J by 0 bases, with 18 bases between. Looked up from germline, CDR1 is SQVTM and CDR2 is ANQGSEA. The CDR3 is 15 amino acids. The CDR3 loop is CSASGELKNQETQYF. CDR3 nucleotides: TGCAGCGCCTCAGGGGAATTGAAGAACCAAGAGACCCAGTACTTC.

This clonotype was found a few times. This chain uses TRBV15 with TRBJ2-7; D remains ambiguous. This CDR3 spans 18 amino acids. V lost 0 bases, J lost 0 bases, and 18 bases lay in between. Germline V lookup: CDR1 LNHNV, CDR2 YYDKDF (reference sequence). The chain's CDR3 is CATSRDPFRADDSYEQYF. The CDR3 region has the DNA TGTGCCACCAGCAGAGATCCCTTCCGAGCTGACGACTCCTACGAGCAGTACTTC.

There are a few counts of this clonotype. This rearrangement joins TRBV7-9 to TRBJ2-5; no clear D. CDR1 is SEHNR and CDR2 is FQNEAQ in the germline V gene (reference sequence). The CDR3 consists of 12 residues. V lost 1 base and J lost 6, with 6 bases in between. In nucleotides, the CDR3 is TGTGCCAGCAGCTTAGGTCCCAAGACCCAGTACTTC. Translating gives CASSLGPKTQYF.

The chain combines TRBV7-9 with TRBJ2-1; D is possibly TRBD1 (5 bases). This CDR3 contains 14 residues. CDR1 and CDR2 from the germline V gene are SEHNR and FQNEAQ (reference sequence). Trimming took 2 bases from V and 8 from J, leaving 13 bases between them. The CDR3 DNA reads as TGTGCCAGCAGCTTATGGGGCACAGAAGATGAGCAGTTCTTC. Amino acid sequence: CASSLWGTEDEQFF.

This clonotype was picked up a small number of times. The CDR3 coding sequence is TGTGCCAGCAGCCCCATGGGAAACGAGCAGTACTTC. Translated, it gives CASSPMGNEQYF. The chain combines TRBV12-3 or TRBV12-4 with TRBJ2-7; D not certain. Trimming took 6 bases from V and 5 from J, leaving 11 bases between them. This CDR3 is 12 amino acids long.

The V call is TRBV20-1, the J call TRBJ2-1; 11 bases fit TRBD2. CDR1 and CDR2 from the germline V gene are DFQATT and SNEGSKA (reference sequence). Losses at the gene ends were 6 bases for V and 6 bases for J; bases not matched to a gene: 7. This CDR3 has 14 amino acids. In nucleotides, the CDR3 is TGCAGTGCAACCACTAGCGGGGGACCCAATGAGCAGTTCTTC. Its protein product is CSATTSGGPNEQFF.

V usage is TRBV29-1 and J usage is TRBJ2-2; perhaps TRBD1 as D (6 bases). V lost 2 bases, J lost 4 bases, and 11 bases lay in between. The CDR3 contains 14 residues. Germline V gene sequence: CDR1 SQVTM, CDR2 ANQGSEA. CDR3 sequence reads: CSVERGGGTGELFF. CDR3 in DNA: TGCAGCGTTGAAAGAGGGGGTGGCACCGGGGAGCTGTTTTTT.

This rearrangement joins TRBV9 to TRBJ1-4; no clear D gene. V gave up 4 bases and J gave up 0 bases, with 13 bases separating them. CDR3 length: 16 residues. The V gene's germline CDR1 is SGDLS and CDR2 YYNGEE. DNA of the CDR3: TGTGCCAGCAGCCGAAACCGACATTCAACTAATGAAAAACTGTTTTTT. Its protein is CASSRNRHSTNEKLFF.

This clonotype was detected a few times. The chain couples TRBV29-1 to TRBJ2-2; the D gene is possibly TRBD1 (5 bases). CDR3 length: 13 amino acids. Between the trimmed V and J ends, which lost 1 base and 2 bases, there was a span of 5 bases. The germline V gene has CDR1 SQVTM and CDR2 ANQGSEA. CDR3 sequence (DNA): TGCAGCGTTGAAGGGACAAACACCGGGGAGCTGTTTTTT. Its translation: CSVEGTNTGELFF.

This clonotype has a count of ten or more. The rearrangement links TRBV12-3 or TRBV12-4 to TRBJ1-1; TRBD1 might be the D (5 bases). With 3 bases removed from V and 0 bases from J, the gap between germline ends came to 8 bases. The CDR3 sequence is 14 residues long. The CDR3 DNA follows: TGTGCCAGCAGTTTGGGGACCCTGAACACTGAAGCTTTCTTT. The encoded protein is CASSLGTLNTEAFF.

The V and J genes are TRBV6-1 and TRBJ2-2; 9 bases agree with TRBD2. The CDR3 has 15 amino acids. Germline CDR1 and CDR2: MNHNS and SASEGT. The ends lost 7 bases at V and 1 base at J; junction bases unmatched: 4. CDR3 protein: CASKLLAGNTGELFF. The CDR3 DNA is TGTGCCAGCAAACTACTAGCGGGGAACACCGGGGAGCTGTTTTTT.

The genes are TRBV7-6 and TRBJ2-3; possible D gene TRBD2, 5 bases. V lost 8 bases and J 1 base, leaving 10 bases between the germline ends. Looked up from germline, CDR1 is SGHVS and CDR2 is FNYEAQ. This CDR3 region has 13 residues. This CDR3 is CASGEGGTDTQYF. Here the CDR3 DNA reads TGTGCCAGCGGCGAGGGCGGCACAGATACGCAGTATTTT.

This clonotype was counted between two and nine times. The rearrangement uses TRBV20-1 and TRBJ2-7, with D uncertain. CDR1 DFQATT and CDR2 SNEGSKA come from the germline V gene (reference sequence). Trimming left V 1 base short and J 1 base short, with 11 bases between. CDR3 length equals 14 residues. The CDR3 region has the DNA TGCAGTGCTAGAGTCAGAGAGAGGTCCTACGAGCAGTACTTC. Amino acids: CSARVRERSYEQYF.

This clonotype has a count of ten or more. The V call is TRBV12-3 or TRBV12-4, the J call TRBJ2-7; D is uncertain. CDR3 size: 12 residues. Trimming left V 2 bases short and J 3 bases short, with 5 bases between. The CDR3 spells CASSLLSYEQYF. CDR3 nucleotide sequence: TGTGCCAGCAGTTTACTGAGCTACGAGCAGTACTTC.

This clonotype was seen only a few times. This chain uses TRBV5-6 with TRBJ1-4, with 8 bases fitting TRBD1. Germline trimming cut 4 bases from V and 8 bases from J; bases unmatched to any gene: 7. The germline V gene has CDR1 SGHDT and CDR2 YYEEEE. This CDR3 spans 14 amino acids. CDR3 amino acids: CASSLDRVGEKLFF. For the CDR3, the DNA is TGTGCCAGCAGCCTGGACAGGGTAGGCGAAAAACTGTTTTTT.

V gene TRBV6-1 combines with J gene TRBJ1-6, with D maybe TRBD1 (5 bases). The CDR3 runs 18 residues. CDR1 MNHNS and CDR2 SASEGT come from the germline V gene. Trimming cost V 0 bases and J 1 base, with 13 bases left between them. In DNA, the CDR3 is TGTGCCAGCAGTGAAGCGATGGCCGGGGGGTCCTATAATTCACCCCTCCACTTT. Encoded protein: CASSEAMAGGSYNSPLHF.

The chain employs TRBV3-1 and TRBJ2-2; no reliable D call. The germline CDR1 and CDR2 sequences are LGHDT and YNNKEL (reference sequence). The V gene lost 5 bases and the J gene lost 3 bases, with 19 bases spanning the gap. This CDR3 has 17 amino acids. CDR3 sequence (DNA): TGTGCCAGCAGCAACGGTCCCATAGGGTTGGACACCGGGGAGCTGTTTTTT. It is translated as CASSNGPIGLDTGELFF. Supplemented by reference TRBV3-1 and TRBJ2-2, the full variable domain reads DTAVSQTPKYLVTQMGNDKSIKCEQNLGHDTMYWYKQDSKKFLKIMFSYNNKELIINETVPNRFSPKSPDKAHLNLHINSLELGDSAVYFCASSNGPIGLDTGELFFGEGSRLTVL.

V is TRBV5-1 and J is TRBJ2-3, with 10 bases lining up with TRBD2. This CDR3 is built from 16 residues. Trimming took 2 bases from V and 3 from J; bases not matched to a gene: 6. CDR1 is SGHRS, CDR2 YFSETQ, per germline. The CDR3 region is CASSLKAGGETDTQYF. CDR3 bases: TGCGCCAGCAGCTTAAAAGCGGGGGGGGAGACAGATACGCAGTATTTT.